The 27 T cell receptor beta chains presented below share a single source sample, sequenced in a study of patients and donors after allogeneic stem cell transplantation. TCRdb processed the RT-PCR reads anew with MiXCR; each CDR3 protein has one entry. The table has about 230,000 distinct CDR3 sequences, roughly 13% seen once. Material for sequencing was blood, either unsorted or a sorted T cell fraction (not recorded which). These receptors all stem from a human donor who was either an allogeneic HSCT recipient or a stem cell or donor lymphocyte infusion donor (not recorded which). It is not recorded whose cells these are; they may come from a transplant donor.

This clonotype was found many times. This chain joins TRBV9 and TRBJ2-7; weak D call: TRBD2 (6 bases). Germline V gives CDR1 SGDLS, CDR2 YYNGEE. With 4 bases removed from V and 4 bases from J, the gap between germline ends came to 15 bases. There are 14 residues in the CDR3. The CDR3, as DNA: TGTGCCAGCAGCCCTGGACTGCGGGGATACGAGCAGTACTTC. It yields the protein CASSPGLRGYEQYF.

This clonotype has a count of ten or more. The genes are TRBV6-1 and TRBJ2-7; D gene ambiguous. Germline V CDR1 and CDR2: MNHNS, SASEGT. V gave up 1 base and J gave up 4 bases, with 14 bases separating them. CDR3 length: 15 residues. DNA for the CDR3: TGTGCCAGCAGTGAAGGACACCCTTCCAGGTACGAGCAGTACTTC. It specifies CASSEGHPSRYEQYF.

This clonotype was observed a handful of times. This chain connects TRBV21-1 to TRBJ2-1; the table names TRBD1, a call not compared with the DNA. TRBV21-1 counts as a pseudogene. The CDR3 totals 13 residues. The CDR3 here is CAGDRGPNNEQFF. The DNA for the CDR3 is TGTGCCGGAGACAGGGGGCCAAACAATGAGCAGTTCTTC.

This clonotype was observed at least ten times. V is TRBV7-9 and J is TRBJ1-4; TRBD1 might be the D (5 bases). With 5 bases removed from V and 4 bases from J, the gap between germline ends came to 11 bases. Per the germline V gene, CDR1 is SEHNR and CDR2 is FQNEAQ (reference sequence). This CDR3 comprises 14 residues. This CDR3 reads CASSPGGINEKLFF. The DNA for the CDR3 is TGTGCCAGCAGCCCGGGGGGGATTAATGAAAAACTGTTTTTT. Full variable domain (rest looked up from reference TRBV7-9 and TRBJ1-4): DTGVSQNPRHKITKRGQNVTFRCDPISEHNRLYWYRQTLGQGPEFLTYFQNEAQLEKSRLLSDRFSAERPKGSFSTLEIQRTEQGDSAMYLCASSPGGINEKLFFGSGTQLSVL.

The chain uses TRBV9 and TRBJ2-7; weak D call: TRBD1 (5 bases). Germline assignment: CDR1 SGDLS and CDR2 YYNGEE. The CDR3 totals 13 residues. The ends were cut back, 3 bases at V and 2 bases at J, with 9 bases in the middle. The CDR3 bases are TGTGCCAGCAGCGCGCAGGGTCCCTACGAGCAGTACTTC. Translated: CASSAQGPYEQYF. Full variable domain (missing parts from reference TRBV9 and TRBJ2-7): DSGVTQTPKHLITATGQRVTLRCSPRSGDLSVYWYQQSLDQGLQFLIQYYNGEERAKGNILERFSAQQFPDLHSELNLSSLELGDSALYFCASSAQGPYEQYFGPGTRLTVT.

This clonotype is medium-sized (0.01 to 0.1%) within its sample. The chain combines TRBV12-3 or TRBV12-4 with TRBJ2-3; D possibly matches TRBD1 or TRBD2 (6 bases each). The CDR3 spans 13 residues. V was pared by 6 bases and J by 14 bases, with 21 bases between. Here the CDR3 reads CASSSLGGGRRYF. Here the CDR3 DNA reads TGTGCCAGCAGCTCCCTAGGAGGGGGGAGAAGGTATTTT.

This clonotype is medium-sized in the sample. The chain employs TRBV12-3 or TRBV12-4 and TRBJ1-6; TRBD1 matches 7 bases. V shed 2 bases and J 13 bases; nucleotides not matched to a gene: 5. CDR3 length: 13 amino acids. CDR3 nucleotides: TGTGCCAGCAGTTTACAGGGGGTCTCCCCCCTCCACTTT. Translating it yields CASSLQGVSPLHF.

This clonotype occurred a few times. The V call is TRBV30, the J call TRBJ1-1, with a weak D call TRBD1 (6 bases). V shed 0 bases and J shed 1 base, with 15 bases lying between them. This CDR3 has 16 residues. Germline V CDR1 and CDR2: GTSNPN, SVGIG (reference sequence). This CDR3 is CAWSVGTGLWNTEAFF. The CDR3 DNA reads as TGTGCCTGGAGTGTAGGTACAGGGCTGTGGAACACTGAAGCTTTCTTT.

This clonotype was seen only a few times. The chain uses TRBV21-1 and TRBJ2-1; TRBD1, the D gene given by the table, was not confirmed from the DNA. TRBV21-1 has pseudogene status. The CDR3 extends over 17 amino acids. For the CDR3, the DNA is TGTGCCAGCAGCAAAAGAACGGGGGAGCCCCCCTACAATGAGCAGTTCTTC. This sequence encodes CASSKRTGEPPYNEQFF.

This clonotype was seen ten or more times. The chain has TRBV10-3 and TRBJ2-1; D unclear. Germline CDR1 ENHRY, CDR2 SYGVKD. There are 11 residues in the CDR3. V lost 3 bases and J 7 bases, leaving 4 bases between the germline ends. CDR3 sequence reads: CAISDLNEQFF. CDR3 coding DNA: TGTGCCATCAGTGACTTGAATGAGCAGTTCTTC.

V and J are TRBV7-2 and TRBJ2-2, with D perhaps matching TRBD2 (5 bases). The CDR3 has 15 residues. Germline V gene lookup returns CDR1 SGHTA and CDR2 FQGNSA. V dropped 3 bases and J dropped 5 bases, with 13 bases sitting between them. In DNA form, the CDR3 reads TGTGCCAGCAGCTTTATGAGACGGGGTACCGGGGAGCTGTTTTTT. Amino acids: CASSFMRRGTGELFF.

V usage is TRBV3-1 and J usage is TRBJ2-2, with 7 bases fitting TRBD1. The CDR3 covers 19 residues. The germline V gene encodes CDR1 LGHDT and CDR2 YNNKEL (reference sequence). V gave up 4 bases and J gave up 5 bases; unmatched junction bases: 19. CDR3 nucleotide sequence: TGTGCCAGCAGCCGGGGCCCATCCGAGGGGGCCCGACGGACCGGGGAGCTGTTTTTT. As protein: CASSRGPSEGARRTGELFF.

Note on this clonotype: This may arise from a read error, as a much more abundant clone is one base away. This rearrangement joins TRBV7-9 to TRBJ2-1, with 13 nucleotides matching TRBD2. The CDR3 has 14 residues. The J segment lost 8 bases and the V segment lost 4 bases, leaving 2 bases of the junction unmatched. Germline CDR1 reads SEHNR; CDR2 reads FQNEAQ (reference sequence). The CDR3 nucleotides read TGTGCCAGCAGCTGGACTAGCGGGAGTGATGAGCAGTTCTTC. Its protein is CASSWTSGSDEQFF.

CDR3 DNA: TGTGCCAGCAGTAGGGACCTCGGGGAGCAGTACTTC. It is translated as CASSRDLGEQYF. The chain links TRBV6-5 to TRBJ2-7; either TRBD1 or TRBD2 may supply D (5 bases each). V was clipped by 5 bases and J by 7 bases, with 12 bases between them. This CDR3 is built from 12 residues. Germline loops: CDR1 MNHEY, CDR2 SVGAGI.

This clonotype was detected a few times. Sequence at one end of the junction differs from germline and may be a read error. The chain joins TRBV30 to TRBJ1-5; tentatively, D is TRBD1 (5 bases). CDR3 length equals 16 residues. Germline V gives CDR1 GTSNPN, CDR2 SVGIG (reference sequence). DNA for the CDR3: TGTGCCTGGAGTGTACAGGATTCGATCTCCAATCGGCCCCAGCATTTT. Amino acid sequence: CAWSVQDSISNRPQHF.

This clonotype appeared many times. The gene calls are TRBV20-1 and TRBJ2-1, with 8 bases aligning to TRBD2. Germline V gives CDR1 DFQATT, CDR2 SNEGSKA (reference sequence). The CDR3 contains 14 residues. V shed 5 bases, J shed 7 bases, and the junction held 10 bases outside the gene matches. The CDR3 DNA follows: TGCAGTGCTTCACGCACGGGGGGGAGGAATGAGCAGTTCTTC. It encodes CSASRTGGRNEQFF.

The chain has TRBV27 and TRBJ2-1; 8 nucleotides line up with TRBD1. The germline V gene has CDR1 MNHEY and CDR2 SMNVEV (reference sequence). V dropped 3 bases and J dropped 3; count of bases not matched to a gene: 4. The CDR3 extends over 15 amino acids. CDR3 loop: CASSFSDRGYNEQFF. DNA for the CDR3: TGTGCCAGCAGTTTCTCTGACAGGGGCTACAATGAGCAGTTCTTC.

CDR3 amino acids: CASSPGVGTDTQYF. DNA for the CDR3: TGTGCCAGCAGCCCGGGGGTTGGCACAGATACGCAGTATTTT. The chain has TRBV7-9 and TRBJ2-3; weak D call: TRBD2 (6 bases). Trimming cost V 5 bases and J 1 base, with 10 bases left between them. Per germline, CDR1 SEHNR and CDR2 FQNEAQ (reference sequence). The CDR3 extends over 14 amino acids.

There are a few counts of this clonotype. The chain has TRBV2 and TRBJ1-1, with a weak D call TRBD1 (6 bases). The V end was cut by 6 bases, the J end by 0 bases, with 11 bases between. The germline gives CDR1 SNHLY, CDR2 FYNNEI. The length of the CDR3 is 14 residues. The chain's CDR3 is CASSRTVMNTEAFF. In DNA, the CDR3 is TGTGCCAGCAGCCGGACAGTTATGAACACTGAAGCTTTCTTT.

The chain employs TRBV20-1 and TRBJ2-5; D may be TRBD1 (6 bases). CDR1 and CDR2 (germline): DFQATT, SNEGSKA (reference sequence). V lost 1 base and J 4 bases, leaving 13 bases between the germline ends. The CDR3 has 14 amino acids. The CDR3 loop is CSARVSAGVETQYF. CDR3 bases: TGCAGTGCTAGAGTCTCGGCAGGGGTAGAGACCCAGTACTTC.

The V gene is TRBV20-1, the J gene TRBJ1-2, with D perhaps TRBD1 (5 bases). Trimming pared 7 bases from V and 6 bases from J, leaving 21 bases between. This CDR3 contains 14 residues. Looked up from germline, CDR1 is DFQATT and CDR2 is SNEGSKA (reference sequence). The CDR3 DNA follows: TGCAGTGTTGGCGCCGGGACGCTTGGAAATGGCTACACCTTC. Translation gives CSVGAGTLGNGYTF.

This clonotype was counted a few times. The CDR3 sequence is CSATDLNYGYTF. The CDR3 DNA follows: TGCAGTGCCACAGACCTCAACTATGGCTACACCTTC. The V and J genes are TRBV20-1 and TRBJ1-2; no firm D call. Trimming stripped 6 bases from V and 2 bases from J, with 10 bases between. CDR1 is DFQATT and CDR2 is SNEGSKA in the germline V gene (reference sequence). The CDR3 is 12 amino acids.

This clonotype has a handful of counts. This rearrangement joins TRBV5-1 to TRBJ2-1, with 11 bases matching TRBD2. The V gene end was trimmed by 3 bases and the J gene end by 2 bases; junction bases not matched to a gene: 4. Germline V gene sequence: CDR1 SGHRS, CDR2 YFSETQ. The CDR3 sequence is 16 residues long. CDR3 amino acids: CASSWTSGRPYNEQFF. The CDR3 coding sequence is TGCGCCAGCAGCTGGACTAGCGGGCGCCCCTACAATGAGCAGTTCTTC.

The gene calls are TRBV7-8 and TRBJ2-2; D is ambiguous. V was pared by 2 bases and J by 1 base, with 5 bases between. The germline gives CDR1 SGHVS, CDR2 FQNEAQ. The CDR3 is made up of 14 amino acids. CDR3 DNA: TGTGCCAGCAGCTTAATCAGGAACACCGGGGAGCTGTTTTTT. Its protein is CASSLIRNTGELFF.

This clonotype was counted at least ten times. The chain's CDR3 is CASSLGGTRNSPLHF. The CDR3 DNA sequence: TGTGCCAGCAGCTTAGGGGGGACGAGGAATTCACCCCTCCACTTT. V and J are TRBV7-8 and TRBJ1-6; tentatively, D is TRBD1 (5 bases). The CDR3 has 15 amino acids. CDR1 is SGHVS, CDR2 FQNEAQ, per germline. The V gene lost 1 base and the J gene lost 7 bases, with 11 bases spanning the gap.

In its sample, this clonotype was seen a few times. The chain joins TRBV5-1 to TRBJ2-7, with TRBD1 matching 9 bases. J was trimmed by 9 bases and V by 4 bases; bases with no gene match: 14. The germline gives CDR1 SGHRS, CDR2 YFSETQ. This CDR3 is 15 amino acids long. CDR3 sequence: CASSLDRGGLQGQYF. The CDR3 DNA sequence: TGCGCCAGCAGCCTGGACAGGGGTGGCTTGCAAGGGCAGTACTTC.

The chain has TRBV15 and TRBJ2-2; 8 nucleotides line up with TRBD2. This CDR3 is built from 18 residues. Trimming at V came to 0 bases and at J to 1 base, leaving 7 bases not matched to a gene. Germline CDR1 and CDR2: LNHNV and YYDKDF (reference sequence). CDR3 sequence reads: CATSRDFPSGGNTGELFF. The DNA of the CDR3 is TGTGCCACCAGCAGAGATTTTCCCAGCGGGGGGAACACCGGGGAGCTGTTTTTT.